One and the same sample provided the 26 T cell receptor beta chains below, sequenced in a study of CD8+CD57+ T cells in acquired aplastic anemia (dated by TCRdb to 2016 to 2018). Sequencing took place on an Illumina HiSeq 2000. Profiling of TCR beta VDJ combinations and CDR3 sequences used genomic DNA as the template. TCRdb trimmed the raw reads at Q25, called clones with MiXCR and kept productive beta chains. Each entry merges the rows of one CDR3 protein and shows their most common DNA and genes. The sample data list about 160,000 distinct CDR3 sequences, and around half of these were observed just once. Jointly, the top ten make up about 3% of the sample. Expansion of CD8+CD57+ cells had been shown by flow cytometry in the patients chosen for sequencing. The sample taken for sequencing was sorted CD4+, CD8+, or CD8+CD57+ T cells (not recorded which) from PBMCs. The receptors shown here come from a human donor with aplastic anemia.

This clonotype was seen more than once but under ten times. The junction shows a germline mismatch at one end, possibly a read error. CDR3 sequence reads: CASSLGGDPLF. CDR3 in DNA: TGTGCCAGCAGTTTAGGCGGGGACCCCCTATTC. V gene TRBV12-3 or TRBV12-4 combines with J gene TRBJ1-2; tentatively, D is TRBD1 (5 bases). The CDR3 length is 11 residues.

This clonotype showed up many times. V and J are TRBV24-1 and TRBJ1-5, with D perhaps matching TRBD1 (5 bases). Germline CDR1 reads KGHDR; CDR2 reads SFDVKD. This CDR3 contains 15 residues. V lost 4 bases and J 4 bases, leaving 13 bases between the germline ends. The chain's CDR3 is CATSDGGTGNQPQHF. CDR3 DNA: TGTGCCACCAGTGACGGGGGGACGGGGAATCAGCCCCAGCATTTT.

Notes on this clonotype: No conserved phenylalanine or tryptophan is present at the end of the CDR3, so a read error is the likely explanation. The chain carries TRBV20-1 and TRBJ2-7; no clear D. V lost 7 bases, J lost 0 bases, and 7 bases lay in between. Per the germline V gene, CDR1 is DFQATT and CDR2 is SNEGSKA (reference sequence). This CDR3 is built from 11 residues. CDR3: CSVADSYEQYS. The CDR3 DNA follows: TGCAGTGTGGCCGACTCCTACGAGCAGTACTCC.

Many counts were recorded for this clonotype. CDR3 in amino acids: CASSPVLGGSTDTQYF. DNA for the CDR3: TGTGCCAGCAGCCCAGTCCTAGGGGGTAGCACAGATACGCAGTATTTT. V is TRBV7-3 and J is TRBJ2-3, with D tentatively TRBD1 (6 bases). V lost 5 bases, J lost 0 bases, and 15 bases lay in between. The CDR3 is made up of 16 amino acids. The germline CDR1 and CDR2 sequences are SGHTA and FQGTGA. Based on the CDR3 plus reference TRBV7-3 and TRBJ2-3, the full variable domain is GAGVSQTPSNKVTEKGKYVELRCDPISGHTALYWYRQSLGQGPEFLIYFQGTGAADDSGLPNDRFFAVRPEGSVSTLKIQRTERGDSAVYLCASSPVLGGSTDTQYFGPGTRLTVL.

At least ten counts were recorded for this clonotype. The chain employs TRBV7-8 and TRBJ1-5, with a weak D call TRBD1 (5 bases). V gave up 3 bases and J gave up 5 bases, with 11 bases separating them. CDR1 and CDR2 from the germline V gene are SGHVS and FQNEAQ. The CDR3 sequence is 14 residues long. The CDR3 spells CASSFGTGDQPQHF. The CDR3 bases are TGTGCCAGCAGCTTCGGGACGGGAGATCAGCCCCAGCATTTT.

About this clonotype: One end of the junction fails to match germline, which may point to a read error. The chain combines TRBV7-6 with TRBJ2-7; TRBD2 aligns across 8 bases. Germline values: CDR1 SGHVS, CDR2 FNYEAQ. The length of the CDR3 is 15 residues. The CDR3 coding sequence is TGTGCCAGCAGCTACATAGCGGGGATGGCCTACAAGCAGTACTTC. It codes for CASSYIAGMAYKQYF.

The chain recombines TRBV15 with TRBJ2-1, with 8 bases matching TRBD1. V dropped 1 base and J dropped 5; count of bases not matched to a gene: 10. The CDR3 runs to 17 residues. Germline CDR1 reads LNHNV; CDR2 reads YYDKDF (reference sequence). The CDR3 loop reads CATSRGRGRTGNNEQFF. The CDR3 bases are TGTGCCACCAGCAGAGGACGGGGTAGGACAGGGAACAATGAGCAGTTCTTC.

The sample holds a few counts of this clonotype. The CDR3 loop reads CASSSDSGGADTQYF. DNA of the CDR3: TGTGCCAGCAGCTCAGATAGCGGGGGGGCAGATACGCAGTATTTT. The V gene is TRBV7-2, the J gene TRBJ2-3; 11 bases fit TRBD2. The CDR3 sequence is 15 residues long. The V gene end was trimmed by 4 bases and the J gene end by 4 bases; junction bases not matched to a gene: 4. The germline V gene has CDR1 SGHTA and CDR2 FQGNSA.

This clonotype was seen at least ten times. The gene calls are TRBV7-8 and TRBJ2-5; D gene unclear. This CDR3 contains 13 residues. Germline values: CDR1 SGHVS, CDR2 FQNEAQ. V was cut by 1 base and J by 2 bases, with 5 bases left in between. The CDR3 region has the DNA TGTGCCAGCAGCTTAGTACAGCAAGAGACCCAGTACTTC. Protein product: CASSLVQQETQYF.

This clonotype was seen at least ten times. This chain uses TRBV29-1 with TRBJ1-2, with D uncertain. The CDR3 runs 12 residues. Trimming shortened V by 3 bases and J by 4 bases, and 9 bases separated the two germline ends. Germline CDR1 and CDR2: SQVTM and ANQGSEA. This CDR3 reads CSVDRQSYGYTF. Written as DNA, the CDR3 is TGCAGCGTTGACAGGCAGTCCTATGGCTACACCTTC. The full variable domain, its missing parts supplied by reference TRBV29-1 and TRBJ1-2, is SAVISQKPSRDICQRGTSLTIQCQVDSQVTMMFWYRQQPGQSLTLIATANQGSEATYESGFVIDKFPISRPNLTFSTLTVSNMSPEDSSIYLCSVDRQSYGYTFGSGTRLTVV.

This clonotype has a single count. The chain has TRBV29-1 and TRBJ2-7; D ambiguous. This CDR3 is built from 13 residues. Germline V gives CDR1 SQVTM, CDR2 ANQGSEA. Trimming took 1 base from V and 0 from J, leaving 7 bases between them. The CDR3 loop is CSVEGGFSYEQYF. The CDR3 region has the DNA TGCAGCGTTGAAGGGGGATTCTCCTACGAGCAGTACTTC.

This clonotype appeared a few times. This chain connects TRBV6-4 to TRBJ1-1; perhaps TRBD1 as D (5 bases). The CDR3 loop spans 13 amino acids. Trimming took off 2 bases at V and 5 bases at J, with 9 bases between the two ends. Germline values: CDR1 MRHNA, CDR2 SNTAGT. CDR3 nucleotides: TGTGCCAGCAGTGACAGGGGAGAGACTGAAGCTTTCTTT. Residues: CASSDRGETEAFF.

This clonotype was seen more than once but under ten times. The V gene is TRBV20-1, the J gene TRBJ2-2; the match to TRBD1 covers 8 bases. V lost 6 bases and J lost 0; bases outside the gene matches: 6. This CDR3 region has 15 residues. Germline V gene data show CDR1 as DFQATT and CDR2 as SNEGSKA (reference sequence). CDR3 coding DNA: TGCAGTGCCGGTCAGGGGGCTACGAACACCGGGGAGCTGTTTTTT. It is translated as CSAGQGATNTGELFF.

The chain couples TRBV20-1 to TRBJ1-3; D call uncertain. Looked up from germline, CDR1 is DFQATT and CDR2 is SNEGSKA (reference sequence). The CDR3 runs 14 residues. The V end was cut by 6 bases, the J end by 1 base, with 13 bases between. CDR3 coding DNA: TGCAGTGCAGGAAGTCAACCTTCTGGAAACACCATATATTTT. Protein sequence: CSAGSQPSGNTIYF.

This clonotype was seen many times. The rearrangement links TRBV3-1 to TRBJ2-7; D is uncertain. The germline V and J ends were trimmed by 7 bases and 5 bases, with 21 bases remaining between them. This CDR3 is 15 amino acids long. Germline V lookup: CDR1 LGHDT, CDR2 YNNKEL (reference sequence). CDR3 protein: CASNRGRASFDEQYF. CDR3 DNA: TGTGCCAGCAACCGAGGACGGGCGAGCTTCGACGAGCAGTACTTC.

V usage is TRBV6-1 and J usage is TRBJ1-5; a possible D gene is TRBD1 (6 bases). Deletions cut 10 bases from V and 3 bases from J, with 13 bases between. Per the germline V gene, CDR1 is MNHNS and CDR2 is SASEGT. The CDR3 sequence is 13 residues long. CDR3 amino acids: CATLTGPNQPQHF. DNA for the CDR3: TGTGCCACCCTAACAGGGCCCAATCAGCCCCAGCATTTT.

J is TRBJ1-4 and V is TRBV15; weak D call: TRBD1 (5 bases). CDR1 LNHNV and CDR2 YYDKDF come from the germline V gene (reference sequence). Trimming cost V 0 bases and J 7 bases, with 12 bases left between them. The CDR3 spans 15 residues. The CDR3 nucleotides read TGTGCCACCAGCAGAGATTTCGGGACCCTTGAAAAACTGTTTTTT. Protein product: CATSRDFGTLEKLFF.

In this sample, this clonotype turned up many times. The genes are TRBV7-9 and TRBJ2-5; D is perhaps TRBD1 (6 bases). V gave up 1 base and J gave up 4 bases, with 13 bases separating them. This CDR3 is 15 amino acids long. Germline loops: CDR1 SEHNR, CDR2 FQNEAQ (reference sequence). This chain's CDR3 is CASSLEQGVGETQYF. In DNA form, the CDR3 reads TGTGCCAGCAGCTTAGAACAGGGTGTCGGAGAGACCCAGTACTTC.

The chain joins TRBV7-4 to TRBJ2-3; 8 positions agree with TRBD2. J lost 3 bases, V lost 8 bases, and 10 bases had no gene match. Germline V gene lookup returns CDR1 SGHVT and CDR2 SQSDAQ. The CDR3 consists of 15 residues. The CDR3 nucleotides are TGTGCCAGCCACTCCTCGGCGGGAGGTACAGATACGCAGTATTTT. Its translation: CASHSSAGGTDTQYF. Based on the CDR3 plus reference TRBV7-4 and TRBJ2-3, the full variable domain is GAGVSQSPRYKVAKRGRDVALRCDSISGHVTLYWYRQTLGQGSEVLTYSQSDAQRDKSGRPSGRFSAERPERSVSTLKIQRTEQGDSAVYLCASHSSAGGTDTQYFGPGTRLTVL.

J is TRBJ2-5 and V is TRBV7-2, with TRBD1 matching 7 bases. The germline V gene encodes CDR1 SGHTA and CDR2 FQGNSA. V was pared by 5 bases and J by 5 bases, with 11 bases of the junction left unmatched. The CDR3 runs 15 residues. The CDR3 region is CASSDSTGTGETQYF. In DNA, the CDR3 is TGTGCCAGCAGCGACTCGACAGGGACGGGCGAGACCCAGTACTTC.

This clonotype was observed at least ten times. This chain uses TRBV9 with TRBJ2-5; possibly TRBD1 for D (5 bases). Between the trimmed V and J ends, which lost 3 bases and 0 bases, there was a span of 18 bases. The CDR3 is made up of 17 amino acids. CDR1 SGDLS and CDR2 YYNGEE come from the germline V gene. The CDR3 DNA follows: TGTGCCAGCAGCGAGGGGCCGGTAAGGGCAAACCAAGAGACCCAGTACTTC. Encoded protein: CASSEGPVRANQETQYF.

Turning to this clonotype: A much larger clonotype is one base distant, so this may be a read error. The chain has TRBV6-2 or TRBV6-3 and TRBJ2-5; 12 nucleotides line up with TRBD2. CDR1 and CDR2 from the germline V gene are MNHEY and SVGEGT. This CDR3 spans 17 amino acids. J lost 5 bases, V lost 5 bases, and 12 bases had no gene match. CDR3 amino acids: CASSSSSGRAGWETQYF. In DNA form, the CDR3 reads TGTGCCAGCAGTAGCTCTAGCGGGAGGGCCGGTTGGGAGACCCAGTACTTC.

In this sample, this clonotype turned up many times. The rearrangement links TRBV7-9 to TRBJ2-1, with 10 bases lining up with TRBD1. The length of the CDR3 is 16 residues. The V gene's germline CDR1 is SEHNR and CDR2 FQNEAQ (reference sequence). V dropped 4 bases and J dropped 7; count of bases not matched to a gene: 10. CDR3 residues: CASSSGTGAKRNEQFF. CDR3 nucleotide sequence: TGTGCCAGCAGCTCCGGGACAGGGGCGAAGAGAAATGAGCAGTTCTTC.

On this clonotype: One junction end does not reproduce the germline sequence, and a read error may be involved. This rearrangement joins TRBV5-1 to TRBJ1-4, with 8 bases fitting TRBD1. There are 15 residues in the CDR3. CDR1 and CDR2 (germline): SGHRS, YFSETQ. CDR3 DNA: TGCGCCAGCAGACCAGCGACAGGGGACAGTGAAAGACTGGTTTTT. It encodes CASRPATGDSERLVF.

This clonotype was counted ten times or more. The J gene is TRBJ2-5, the V gene TRBV18; no clear D. The V gene lost 4 bases and the J gene lost 3 bases, with 9 bases spanning the gap. The CDR3 runs 13 residues. Germline V gives CDR1 KGHSH, CDR2 LQKENI. The CDR3: CASSLALEETQYF. The CDR3 nucleotides read TGTGCCAGCTCACTGGCACTGGAAGAGACCCAGTACTTC.

The CDR3 is CASSQGVTEAFF. The CDR3 DNA follows: TGTGCCAGCAGCCAAGGGGTAACTGAAGCTTTCTTT. J is TRBJ1-1 and V is TRBV3-1; D unresolved. The V gene lost 1 base and the J gene lost 5 bases, with 5 bases spanning the gap. CDR3 length equals 12 residues. Germline CDR1 and CDR2: LGHDT and YNNKEL (reference sequence).